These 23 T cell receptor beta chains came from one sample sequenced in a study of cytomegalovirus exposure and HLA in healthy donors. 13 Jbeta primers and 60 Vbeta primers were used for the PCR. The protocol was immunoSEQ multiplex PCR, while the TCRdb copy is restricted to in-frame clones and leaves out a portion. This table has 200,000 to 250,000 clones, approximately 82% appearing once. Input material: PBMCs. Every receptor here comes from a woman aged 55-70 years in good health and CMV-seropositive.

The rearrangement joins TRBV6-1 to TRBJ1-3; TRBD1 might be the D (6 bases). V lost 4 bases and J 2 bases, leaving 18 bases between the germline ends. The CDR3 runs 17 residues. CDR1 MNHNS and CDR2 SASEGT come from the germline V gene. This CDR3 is CASSGPSGGAAGNTIYF. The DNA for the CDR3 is TGTGCCAGCAGTGGTCCCTCGGGGGGGGCTGCTGGAAACACCATATATTTT.

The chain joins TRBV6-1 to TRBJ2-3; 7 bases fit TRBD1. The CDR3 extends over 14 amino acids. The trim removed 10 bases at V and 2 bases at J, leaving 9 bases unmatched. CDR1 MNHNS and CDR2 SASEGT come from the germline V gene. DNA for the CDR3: TGTGCCACCAGGGACAGACAGTACACAGATACGCAGTATTTT. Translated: CATRDRQYTDTQYF.

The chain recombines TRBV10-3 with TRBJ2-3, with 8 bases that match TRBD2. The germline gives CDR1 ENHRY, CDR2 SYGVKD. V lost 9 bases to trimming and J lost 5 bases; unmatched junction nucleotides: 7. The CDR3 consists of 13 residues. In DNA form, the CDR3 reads TGTGCCATTACTAGCGGAGTGGGAGATACGCAGTATTTT. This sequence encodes CAITSGVGDTQYF.

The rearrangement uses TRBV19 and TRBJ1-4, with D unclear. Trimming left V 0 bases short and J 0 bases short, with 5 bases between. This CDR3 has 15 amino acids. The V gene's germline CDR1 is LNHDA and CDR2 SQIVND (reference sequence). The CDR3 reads CASSIDHSTNEKLFF. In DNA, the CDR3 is TGTGCCAGTAGTATAGATCACTCAACTAATGAAAAACTGTTTTTT. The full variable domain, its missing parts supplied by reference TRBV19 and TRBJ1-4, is DGGITQSPKYLFRKEGQNVTLSCEQNLNHDAMYWYRQDPGQGLRLIYYSQIVNDFQKGDIAEGYSVSREKKESFPLTVTSAQKNPTAFYLCASSIDHSTNEKLFFGSGTQLSVL.

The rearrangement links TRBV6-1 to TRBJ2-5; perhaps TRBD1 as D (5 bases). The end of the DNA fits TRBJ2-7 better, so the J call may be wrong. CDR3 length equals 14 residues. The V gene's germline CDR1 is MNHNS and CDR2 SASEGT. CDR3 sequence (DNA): TGTGCCAGCAGGGCGACAGCGATGGGCTACGAGCAGTACTTC. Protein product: CASRATAMGYEQYF.

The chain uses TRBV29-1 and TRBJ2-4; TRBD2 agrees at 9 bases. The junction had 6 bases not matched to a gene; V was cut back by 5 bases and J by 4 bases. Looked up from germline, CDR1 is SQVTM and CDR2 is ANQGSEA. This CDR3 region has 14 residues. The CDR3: CSVSFLAGKNIQYF. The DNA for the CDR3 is TGCAGCGTTTCCTTCCTAGCGGGGAAAAACATTCAGTACTTC.

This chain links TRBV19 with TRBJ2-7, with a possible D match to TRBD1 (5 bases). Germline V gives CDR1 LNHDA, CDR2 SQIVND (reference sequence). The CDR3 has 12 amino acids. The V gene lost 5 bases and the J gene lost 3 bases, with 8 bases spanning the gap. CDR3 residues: CASSFDSYEQYF. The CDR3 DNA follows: TGTGCCAGTAGTTTTGACAGCTACGAGCAGTACTTC.

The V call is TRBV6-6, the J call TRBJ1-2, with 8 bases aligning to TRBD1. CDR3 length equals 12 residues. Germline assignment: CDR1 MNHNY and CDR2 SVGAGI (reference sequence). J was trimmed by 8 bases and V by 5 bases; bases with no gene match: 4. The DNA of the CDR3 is TGTGCCAGCAGTCCGGACAGGGAGGGCTACACCTTC. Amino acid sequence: CASSPDREGYTF.

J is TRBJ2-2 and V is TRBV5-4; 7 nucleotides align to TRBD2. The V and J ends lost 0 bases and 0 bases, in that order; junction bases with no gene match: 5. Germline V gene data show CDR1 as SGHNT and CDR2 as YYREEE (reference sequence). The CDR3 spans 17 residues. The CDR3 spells CASSLGEGLANTGELFF. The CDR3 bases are TGTGCCAGCAGCTTGGGGGAGGGCCTCGCGAACACCGGGGAGCTGTTTTTT.

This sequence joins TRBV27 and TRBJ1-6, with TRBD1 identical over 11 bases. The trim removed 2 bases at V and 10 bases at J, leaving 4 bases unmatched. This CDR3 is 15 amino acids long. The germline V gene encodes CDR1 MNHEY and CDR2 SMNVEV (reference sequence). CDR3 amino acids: CASSLRDRGYSPLHF. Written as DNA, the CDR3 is TGTGCCAGCAGTTTAAGGGACAGGGGGTACTCACCCCTCCACTTT.

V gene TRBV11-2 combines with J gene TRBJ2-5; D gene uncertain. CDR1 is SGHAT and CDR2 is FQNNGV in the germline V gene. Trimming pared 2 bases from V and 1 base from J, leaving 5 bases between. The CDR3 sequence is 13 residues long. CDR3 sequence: CASSLRLQETQYF. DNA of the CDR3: TGTGCCAGCAGCTTACGACTCCAAGAGACCCAGTACTTC. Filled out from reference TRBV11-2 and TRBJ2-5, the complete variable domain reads EAGVAQSPRYKIIEKRQSVAFWCNPISGHATLYWYQQILGQGPKLLIQFQNNGVVDDSQLPKDRFSAERLKGVDSTLKIQPAKLEDSAVYLCASSLRLQETQYFGPGTRLLVL.

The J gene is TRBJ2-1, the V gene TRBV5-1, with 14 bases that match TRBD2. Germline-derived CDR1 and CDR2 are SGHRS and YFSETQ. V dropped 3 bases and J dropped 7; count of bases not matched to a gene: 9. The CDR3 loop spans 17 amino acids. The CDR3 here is CASSSGLAGGPSNEQFF. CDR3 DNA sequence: TGCGCCAGCAGCTCAGGACTAGCGGGAGGACCGTCGAATGAGCAGTTCTTC.

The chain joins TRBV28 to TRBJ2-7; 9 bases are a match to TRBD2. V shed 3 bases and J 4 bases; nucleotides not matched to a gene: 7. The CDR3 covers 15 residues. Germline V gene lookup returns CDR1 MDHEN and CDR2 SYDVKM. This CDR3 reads CASSLASGDSYEQYF. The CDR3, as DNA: TGTGCCAGCAGTTTGGCTAGCGGGGACTCGTACGAGCAGTACTTC.

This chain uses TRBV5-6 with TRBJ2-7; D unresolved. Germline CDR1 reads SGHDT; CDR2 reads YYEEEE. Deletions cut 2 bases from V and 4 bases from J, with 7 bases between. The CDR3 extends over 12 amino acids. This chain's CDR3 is CASSLPGYEQYF. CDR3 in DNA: TGTGCCAGCAGCTTACCCGGGTACGAGCAGTACTTC.

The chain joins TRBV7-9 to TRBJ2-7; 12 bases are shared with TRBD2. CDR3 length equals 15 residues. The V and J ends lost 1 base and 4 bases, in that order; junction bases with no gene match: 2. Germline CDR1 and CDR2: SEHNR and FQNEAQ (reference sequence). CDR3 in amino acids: CASSLDLAGGYEQYF. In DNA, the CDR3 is TGTGCCAGCAGCTTAGACCTAGCGGGAGGGTACGAGCAGTACTTC.

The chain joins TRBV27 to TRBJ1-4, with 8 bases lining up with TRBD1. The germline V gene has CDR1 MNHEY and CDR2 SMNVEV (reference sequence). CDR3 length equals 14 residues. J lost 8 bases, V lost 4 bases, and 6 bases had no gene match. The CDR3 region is CASSSRQGREKLFF. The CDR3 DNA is TGTGCCAGCAGTTCCCGACAGGGGAGGGAAAAACTGTTTTTT.

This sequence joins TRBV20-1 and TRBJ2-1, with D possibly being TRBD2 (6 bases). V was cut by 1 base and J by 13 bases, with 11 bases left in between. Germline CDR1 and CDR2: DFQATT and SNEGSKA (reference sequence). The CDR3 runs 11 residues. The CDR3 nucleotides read TGCAGTGCTAGAGCCGGGACTCTACAGTTCTTC. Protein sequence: CSARAGTLQFF.

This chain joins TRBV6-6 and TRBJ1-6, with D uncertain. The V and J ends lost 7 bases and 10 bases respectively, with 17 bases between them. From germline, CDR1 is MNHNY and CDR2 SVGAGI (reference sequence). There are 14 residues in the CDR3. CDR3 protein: CASIQSLGNSPLHF. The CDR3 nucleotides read TGTGCCAGCATCCAGTCTCTCGGGAACTCACCCCTCCACTTT.

CDR3 amino acids: CSVEEGTREQFF. The CDR3 bases are TGCAGCGTTGAAGAGGGGACAAGGGAGCAGTTCTTC. The chain employs TRBV29-1 and TRBJ2-1; tentatively, D is TRBD1 (6 bases). Germline V gives CDR1 SQVTM, CDR2 ANQGSEA. Trimming removed 0 bases at V and 10 bases at J, with 10 bases between. There are 12 residues in the CDR3.

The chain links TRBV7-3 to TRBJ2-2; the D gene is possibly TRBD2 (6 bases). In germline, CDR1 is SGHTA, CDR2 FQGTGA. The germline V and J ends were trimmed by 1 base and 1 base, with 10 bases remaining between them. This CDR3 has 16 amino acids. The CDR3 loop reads CASSLIGGMNTGELFF. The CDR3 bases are TGTGCCAGCAGCTTAATCGGCGGGATGAACACCGGGGAGCTGTTTTTT.

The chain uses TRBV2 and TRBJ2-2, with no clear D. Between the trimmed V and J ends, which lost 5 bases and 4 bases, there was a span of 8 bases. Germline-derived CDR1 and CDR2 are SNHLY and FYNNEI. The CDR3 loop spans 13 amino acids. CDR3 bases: TGTGCCAGCAGTTTGGTTAGCACCGGGGAGCTGTTTTTT. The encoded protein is CASSLVSTGELFF.

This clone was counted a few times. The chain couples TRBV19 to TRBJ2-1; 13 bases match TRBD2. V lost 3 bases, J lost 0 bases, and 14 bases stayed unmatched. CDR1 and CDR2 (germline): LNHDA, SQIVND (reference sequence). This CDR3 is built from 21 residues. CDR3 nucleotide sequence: TGTGCCAGTAGTATCCGGGGAACTAGCGGGAGGGCCTTACCCTCCTACAATGAGCAGTTCTTC. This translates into CASSIRGTSGRALPSYNEQFF.

CDR3 nucleotides: TGTGCCACCAGCAGAGAACAGGGTGGAAACTACGAGCAGTACTTC. It codes for CATSREQGGNYEQYF. V and J are TRBV15 and TRBJ2-7, with a weak D call TRBD1 (6 bases). The CDR3 extends over 15 amino acids. CDR1 and CDR2 (germline): LNHNV, YYDKDF (reference sequence). V was trimmed by 0 bases and J by 3 bases, leaving 12 bases between them.